Each of the 5 T cell receptor beta chains below was sequenced from the same sample in a study of identical twins. In TCRdb, the 5' RACE reads were re-called with MiXCR into one record per CDR3 protein. The repertoire holds about 240,000 distinct CDR3 sequences, more than 9.5% seen once, with roughly 3.7% in the top ten. The data were also submitted as part of a second study, on yellow fever vaccine responses in identical twins.

The specimen was memory (CD45RO+) T cells sorted from blood. The source of these receptors is a woman aged 18 to 35 in good health.

There are a few counts of this clonotype. This chain connects TRBV7-8 to TRBJ2-3; the D gene is possibly TRBD1 (5 bases). The V and J ends lost 1 base and 1 base respectively, with 9 bases between them. Per germline, CDR1 SGHVS and CDR2 FQNEAQ. The CDR3 extends over 15 amino acids. CDR3 residues: CASSLVARGTDTQYF. CDR3 bases: TGTGCCAGCAGCTTAGTTGCCAGGGGCACAGATACGCAGTATTTT.

This clonotype was found a few times. The chain is built from TRBV2 and TRBJ2-2; D could derive from TRBD1 or TRBD2 (5 bases each). V lost 6 bases to trimming and J lost 2 bases, with 10 bases between them. Per the germline V gene, CDR1 is SNHLY and CDR2 is FYNNEI. The CDR3 is 14 amino acids. The CDR3 loop reads CASRGVINTGELFF. For the CDR3, the DNA is TGTGCCAGCAGGGGGGTGATAAACACCGGGGAGCTGTTTTTT.

The rearrangement links TRBV6-2 or TRBV6-3 to TRBJ2-3; tentatively, D is TRBD2 (6 bases). The V gene lost 4 bases and the J gene lost 4 bases, with 12 bases spanning the gap. The CDR3 totals 14 residues. CDR1 MNHEY and CDR2 SVGEGT come from the germline V gene. The CDR3 coding sequence is TGTGCCAGCAGTTCCGTGGGGGACTCAGATACGCAGTATTTT. Translated, it gives CASSSVGDSDTQYF.

The chain carries TRBV23-1 and TRBJ2-7, with 8 positions matching TRBD1. TRBV23-1 belongs to the ORF category, with a function that is uncertain. After removal of 9 bases from V and 0 bases from J, the junction contained 7 bases not matched to a gene. The CDR3 has 14 amino acids. CDR3 amino acids: CARDRDRTSYEQYF. As DNA, the CDR3 is TGCGCCAGAGATAGGGACAGGACCTCCTACGAGCAGTACTTC.

This clonotype was detected only a few times. The rearrangement joins TRBV4-2 to TRBJ2-7; tentatively, D is TRBD1 or TRBD2 (5 bases each). The CDR3 runs to 16 residues. Germline V gives CDR1 LGHNA, CDR2 YNFKEQ. Trimming removed 5 bases at V and 2 bases at J, with 19 bases between. CDR3 loop: CASSTQQSGDPYEQYF. Written as DNA, the CDR3 is TGTGCCAGCAGCACACAACAGTCCGGGGACCCCTACGAGCAGTACTTC.